A single sample is the source of the 30 T cell receptor beta chains below, sequenced in a study of radiotherapy plus CTLA-4 blockade in lung cancer. Assay: immunoSEQ multiplex PCR; the TCRdb copy retains only in-frame clones and omits some. The data show under 90,000 clones, with 60% to 80% seen just once and about an eighth held by the top ten. Material: peripheral blood, obtained from a patient treated with radiotherapy plus ipilimumab. These receptors were obtained from a human donor with non-small cell lung cancer that progressed on radiotherapy plus ipilimumab.

V is TRBV15 and J is TRBJ2-1; D possibly corresponds to TRBD1 (5 bases). Trimming pared 1 base from V and 9 bases from J, leaving 16 bases between. CDR3 length: 15 amino acids. Per germline, CDR1 LNHNV and CDR2 YYDKDF (reference sequence). The CDR3 DNA reads TGTGCCACCAGCAGAGGGTATTCGCCCGACAGTGAGCAGTTCTTC. This translates into CATSRGYSPDSEQFF.

The chain has TRBV7-9 and TRBJ1-2; possibly TRBD1 for D (6 bases). CDR3 length: 13 amino acids. The ends were cut back, 8 bases at V and 4 bases at J, with 14 bases in the middle. Germline V gives CDR1 SEHNR, CDR2 FQNEAQ (reference sequence). The CDR3 DNA follows: TGTGCCAGCGGTTCACAGGGTCCCTATGGCTACACCTTC. It encodes CASGSQGPYGYTF.

CDR3 sequence (DNA): TGTGCCAGCAGTTACCAGGATAGCACAGATACGCAGTATTTT. This encodes CASSYQDSTDTQYF. The rearrangement links TRBV6-5 to TRBJ2-3; D not resolved. Germline assignment: CDR1 MNHEY and CDR2 SVGAGI. Trimming took off 2 bases at V and 0 bases at J, with 6 bases between the two ends. The CDR3 is 14 residues long.

This clone was found many times. The V gene is TRBV27, the J gene TRBJ2-1; 13 bases are a match to TRBD2. The CDR3 totals 15 residues. From germline, CDR1 is MNHEY and CDR2 SMNVEV (reference sequence). V lost 5 bases, J lost 7 bases, and 5 bases stayed unmatched. The CDR3: CASSPGTSGINEQFF. The CDR3 nucleotides read TGTGCCAGCAGTCCCGGGACTAGCGGGATAAATGAGCAGTTCTTC.

The rearrangement links TRBV27 to TRBJ1-6, with 7 bases identical to TRBD1. CDR3 length: 15 residues. V shed 5 bases and J 4 bases; nucleotides not matched to a gene: 5. The germline CDR1 and CDR2 sequences are MNHEY and SMNVEV (reference sequence). CDR3 loop: CASSPQGQYNSPLHF. CDR3 bases: TGTGCCAGCAGTCCGCAGGGACAGTATAATTCACCCCTCCACTTT.

V usage is TRBV4-1 and J usage is TRBJ2-3; D unresolved. This CDR3 is 14 amino acids long. Per germline, CDR1 MGHRA and CDR2 YSYEKL. Trimming cost V 1 base and J 3 bases, with 8 bases left between them. The CDR3 here is CASSQVIATDTQYF. CDR3 sequence (DNA): TGCGCCAGCAGCCAAGTCATCGCGACAGATACGCAGTATTTT.

This clone came up a few times. The chain is built from TRBV6-4 and TRBJ1-1; D unclear. The length of the CDR3 is 13 residues. Germline loops: CDR1 MRHNA, CDR2 SNTAGT. Trimming left V 4 bases short and J 1 base short, with 7 bases between. The CDR3 reads CASSATANTEAFF. For the CDR3, the DNA is TGTGCCAGCAGTGCCACAGCGAACACTGAAGCTTTCTTT.

There are a few counts of this clone. J is TRBJ1-1 and V is TRBV28; D remains ambiguous. CDR1 is MDHEN, CDR2 SYDVKM, per germline. The CDR3 covers 13 residues. Trimming took off 2 bases at V and 3 bases at J, with 7 bases between the two ends. CDR3 region: CASSLSLDTEAFF. DNA for the CDR3: TGTGCCAGCAGTTTAAGTCTGGACACTGAAGCTTTCTTT. Drawing the rest from reference TRBV28 and TRBJ1-1, the complete variable domain is DVKVTQSSRYLVKRTGEKVFLECVQDMDHENMFWYRQDPGLGLRLIYFSYDVKMKEKGDIPEGYSVSREKKERFSLILESASTNQTSMYLCASSLSLDTEAFFGQGTRLTVV.

V gene TRBV6-5 combines with J gene TRBJ2-7; 7 bases fit TRBD2. Trimming took 2 bases from V and 4 from J; bases not matched to a gene: 5. This CDR3 comprises 14 residues. CDR1 and CDR2 from the germline V gene are MNHEY and SVGAGI. The CDR3 region has the DNA TGTGCCAGCAGTTACGAGGCGGGGGATTACGAGCAGTACTTC. Its protein product is CASSYEAGDYEQYF.

The chain carries TRBV5-4 and TRBJ1-2, with unresolved D. Germline loops: CDR1 SGHNT, CDR2 YYREEE (reference sequence). The V end was cut by 2 bases, the J end by 6 bases, with 14 bases between. This CDR3 comprises 14 residues. The CDR3 DNA reads as TGTGCCAGCAGCTTCTCGCGCGGCGACGATGGCTACACCTTC. Its translation is CASSFSRGDDGYTF.

V gene TRBV19 combines with J gene TRBJ1-5; TRBD1 might be the D (5 bases). This CDR3 has 14 amino acids. Germline lookup yields CDR1 LNHDA and CDR2 SQIVND (reference sequence). V lost 2 bases, J lost 1 base, and 6 bases lay in between. The CDR3 reads CASSIRGSNQPQHF. For the CDR3, the DNA is TGTGCCAGTAGTATAAGGGGAAGCAATCAGCCCCAGCATTTT.

Here the CDR3 DNA reads TGTGCCAGTAGTTCCGGGGGCCTAGCGGGGGCCCAAAGAGGCACAGATACGCAGTATTTT. Translation: CASSSGGLAGAQRGTDTQYF. The chain has TRBV19 and TRBJ2-3, with 10 bases aligning to TRBD2. CDR1 is LNHDA, CDR2 SQIVND, per germline (reference sequence). Trimming removed 5 bases from V and 1 base from J; junction bases left unmatched: 18. The CDR3 consists of 20 residues.

This clone appeared a few times. J is TRBJ2-1 and V is TRBV7-2; 12 bases fit TRBD2. V shed 4 bases, J shed 8 bases, and the junction held 6 bases outside the gene matches. Per the germline V gene, CDR1 is SGHTA and CDR2 is FQGNSA. The CDR3 contains 15 residues. CDR3 in DNA: TGTGCCAGCAGCTCCCTAGCGGGGGGGCCGCATGAGCAGTTCTTC. Its protein is CASSSLAGGPHEQFF. Full variable domain (missing parts from reference TRBV7-2 and TRBJ2-1): GAGVSQSPSNKVTEKGKDVELRCDPISGHTALYWYRQSLGQGLEFLIYFQGNSAPDKSGLPSDRFSAERTGGSVSTLTIQRTQQEDSAVYLCASSSLAGGPHEQFFGPGTRLTVL.

This clone was seen a few times. The gene calls are TRBV19 and TRBJ1-2; D unresolved. Germline-derived CDR1 and CDR2 are LNHDA and SQIVND (reference sequence). Between the trimmed V and J ends, which lost 7 bases and 2 bases, there was a span of 5 bases. This CDR3 has 11 amino acids. This CDR3 reads CASKGNYGYTF. For the CDR3, the DNA is TGTGCCAGTAAAGGGAACTATGGCTACACCTTC.

The genes are TRBV7-3 and TRBJ2-1, with TRBD1 identical over 7 bases. Trimming removed 4 bases from V and 0 bases from J; junction bases left unmatched: 0. From germline, CDR1 is SGHTA and CDR2 FQGTGA. The CDR3 is 14 amino acids. For the CDR3, the DNA is TGTGCCAGCAGCTCAGGGGGCTCCTACAATGAGCAGTTCTTC. As protein: CASSSGGSYNEQFF.

The chain is built from TRBV27 and TRBJ2-5; D perhaps matches TRBD1 (6 bases). The CDR3 runs 13 residues. The V end lost 6 bases, the J end lost 5 bases, and 13 bases lay between the germline ends. The germline gives CDR1 MNHEY, CDR2 SMNVEV (reference sequence). Here the CDR3 DNA reads TGTGCCAGCAGAAAACAGGGCCTTGAGACCCAGTACTTC. Its translation is CASRKQGLETQYF.

This chain uses TRBV11-2 with TRBJ2-2; D remains ambiguous. This CDR3 has 13 amino acids. V was shortened by 5 bases and J by 6 bases, with 10 bases between the two germline ends. Germline V CDR1 and CDR2: SGHAT, FQNNGV. Here the CDR3 DNA reads TGTGCCAGCAGCCCCCGAAGGGCCGGGGAGCTGTTTTTT. This gives the protein CASSPRRAGELFF.

This clone was detected only a few times. This chain uses TRBV28 with TRBJ1-3, with D unclear. CDR1 is MDHEN and CDR2 is SYDVKM in the germline V gene. There are 14 residues in the CDR3. The V and J ends lost 5 bases and 1 base respectively, with 9 bases between them. CDR3 in DNA: TGTGCCAGCAGTCGAGGGATGTCTGGAAACACCATATATTTT. It translates to CASSRGMSGNTIYF.

The V call is TRBV27, the J call TRBJ2-1; D is unclear. CDR3 length equals 14 residues. Trimming stripped 3 bases from V and 5 bases from J, with 11 bases between. Germline assignment: CDR1 MNHEY and CDR2 SMNVEV (reference sequence). CDR3 DNA sequence: TGTGCCAGCAGTTTCGGGTTGAGGCACAATGAGCAGTTCTTC. Its protein is CASSFGLRHNEQFF.

This clone was seen only a few times. The J gene is TRBJ1-2, the V gene TRBV28, with TRBD1 matching over 11 bases. With V trimmed by 7 bases and J by 8 bases, 3 bases remained unmatched. This CDR3 has 12 residues. Germline V CDR1 and CDR2: MDHEN, SYDVKM. The CDR3 is CASIGQGAGYTF. CDR3 bases: TGTGCCAGCATTGGACAGGGGGCAGGCTACACCTTC.

The chain combines TRBV5-1 with TRBJ1-5; D call uncertain. Germline V CDR1 and CDR2: SGHRS, YFSETQ. The CDR3 consists of 15 residues. Between the trimmed V and J ends, which lost 5 bases and 0 bases, there was a span of 12 bases. The CDR3 spells CASSRDSNSNQPQHF. The CDR3 nucleotides read TGCGCCAGCAGTCGGGATTCGAATAGCAATCAGCCCCAGCATTTT.

The chain has TRBV7-9 and TRBJ2-1; D call uncertain. Trimming left V 1 base short and J 7 bases short, with 8 bases between. This CDR3 contains 13 residues. Germline V gene sequence: CDR1 SEHNR, CDR2 FQNEAQ (reference sequence). The chain's CDR3 is CASSLDRPNEQFF. CDR3 coding DNA: TGTGCCAGCAGCTTAGACCGCCCGAATGAGCAGTTCTTC.

The chain joins TRBV5-4 to TRBJ1-6; TRBD1 matches 9 bases. The germline V gene has CDR1 SGHNT and CDR2 YYREEE (reference sequence). The CDR3 totals 16 residues. V was pared by 3 bases and J by 7 bases, with 8 bases of the junction left unmatched. The CDR3 protein is CASSSPGQGENSPLHF. The CDR3 DNA reads as TGTGCCAGCAGCTCCCCGGGACAGGGTGAAAATTCACCCCTCCACTTT.

V gene TRBV30 combines with J gene TRBJ2-7; TRBD1 is a possible D gene (6 bases). The V gene lost 0 bases and the J gene lost 5 bases, with 14 bases spanning the gap. The CDR3 covers 14 residues. Germline values: CDR1 GTSNPN, CDR2 SVGIG (reference sequence). The CDR3 bases are TGTGCCTGGAGTGTAGATACCAGGGGAAACGAGCAGTACTTC. Protein sequence: CAWSVDTRGNEQYF. Looking up the rest from reference TRBV30 and TRBJ2-7 gives the full variable domain: SQTIHQWPATLVQPVGSPLSLECTVEGTSNPNLYWYRQAAGRGLQLLFYSVGIGQISSEVPQNLSASRPQDRQFILSSKKLLLSDSGFYLCAWSVDTRGNEQYFGPGTRLTVT.

V is TRBV2 and J is TRBJ2-3; 9 positions agree with TRBD2. CDR3 length: 16 residues. Per the germline V gene, CDR1 is SNHLY and CDR2 is FYNNEI. With 4 bases clipped from V and 2 bases from J, the junction kept 7 bases outside the gene matches. CDR3 protein: CASSGASGGSTDTQYF. In DNA, the CDR3 is TGTGCCAGCAGTGGGGCGAGCGGGGGGTCCACAGATACGCAGTATTTT. The variable domain in full, completed from reference TRBV2 and TRBJ2-3, reads EPEVTQTPSHQVTQMGQEVILRCVPISNHLYFYWYRQILGQKVEFLVSFYNNEISEKSEIFDDQFSVERPDGSNFTLKIRSTKLEDSAMYFCASSGASGGSTDTQYFGPGTRLTVL.

In DNA, the CDR3 is TGTGCCAGCAGTAGGAGGGTGGGGACAGATACGCAGTATTTT. Encoded protein: CASSRRVGTDTQYF. The rearrangement joins TRBV28 to TRBJ2-3, with a weak D call TRBD2 (6 bases). Germline CDR1 is MDHEN and CDR2 is SYDVKM. The CDR3 length is 14 residues. Trimming removed 5 bases at V and 3 bases at J, with 12 bases between.

This chain uses TRBV11-2 with TRBJ2-1, with D perhaps being TRBD1 or TRBD2 (5 bases each). The germline V gene encodes CDR1 SGHAT and CDR2 FQNNGV. The CDR3 extends over 16 amino acids. Deletions cut 4 bases from V and 1 base from J, with 14 bases between. CDR3: CASSSRLGESYNEQFF. CDR3 nucleotides: TGTGCCAGCAGCTCCCGACTGGGGGAATCCTACAATGAGCAGTTCTTC.

The V gene is TRBV30, the J gene TRBJ1-4; possibly TRBD1 for D (6 bases). CDR1 and CDR2 (germline): GTSNPN, SVGIG (reference sequence). V dropped 4 bases and J dropped 7 bases, with 16 bases sitting between them. This CDR3 spans 14 amino acids. CDR3 protein: CAWMPGDDGEKLFF. Here the CDR3 DNA reads TGTGCCTGGATGCCAGGGGATGATGGTGAAAAACTGTTTTTT.

This sequence joins TRBV6-5 and TRBJ1-5; 7 bases line up with TRBD1. From germline, CDR1 is MNHEY and CDR2 SVGAGI. This CDR3 spans 14 amino acids. CDR3 amino acids: CASRGSLSNQPQHF. CDR3 nucleotides: TGTGCATCCAGGGGGTCCCTTAGCAATCAGCCCCAGCATTTT.

The chain couples TRBV7-3 to TRBJ2-5; 9 bases map to TRBD2. The V segment lost 5 bases and the J segment 2 bases; nucleotides outside the gene matches: 15. The CDR3 length is 18 residues. CDR1 and CDR2 (germline): SGHTA, FQGTGA. This CDR3 is CASSRRGALAGYQETQYF. The CDR3 nucleotides read TGTGCCAGCAGCCGACGCGGGGCACTAGCGGGCTATCAAGAGACCCAGTACTTC.